A single sample gave rise to the 8 T cell receptor beta chains below, sequenced in a study of shared clonotypes between healthy human individuals. Data came from immunoSEQ multiplex PCR; TCRdb stores just in-frame clones and leaves some out. The table lists around 2.1 million clones, approximately 95% of them singletons. Sequencing was carried out using naive CD4+ T cells sorted from blood. The subset: CD45RA+ positively selected. The receptors originated from a man in his late teens or twenties in good health.

This rearrangement joins TRBV30 to TRBJ2-7; TRBD2 aligns across 7 bases. Germline V gene lookup returns CDR1 GTSNPN and CDR2 SVGIG (reference sequence). This CDR3 spans 15 amino acids. The V segment lost 8 bases and the J segment 2 bases; nucleotides outside the gene matches: 15. CDR3 protein: CAGWTGGPLPYEQYF. CDR3 coding DNA: TGTGCCGGCTGGACGGGAGGCCCTTTGCCCTACGAGCAGTACTTC.

V is TRBV10-3 and J is TRBJ2-5; no clear D gene. The V gene lost 0 bases and the J gene lost 3 bases, with 8 bases spanning the gap. Germline values: CDR1 ENHRY, CDR2 SYGVKD. The CDR3 is made up of 14 amino acids. The CDR3 sequence: CAISESTVKETQYF. In DNA form, the CDR3 reads TGTGCCATCAGTGAGTCGACGGTCAAAGAGACCCAGTACTTC.

This rearrangement joins TRBV28 to TRBJ1-1; tentatively, D is TRBD1 (5 bases). Per germline, CDR1 MDHEN and CDR2 SYDVKM. The V end lost 6 bases, the J end lost 1 base, and 12 bases lay between the germline ends. CDR3 length: 14 residues. In DNA form, the CDR3 reads TGTGCCAGCAGGGCCGGGACGGGGAACACTGAAGCTTTCTTT. It yields the protein CASRAGTGNTEAFF.

The V and J genes are TRBV25-1 and TRBJ2-5, with TRBD1 matching over 11 bases. V was pared by 4 bases and J by 7 bases, with 5 bases of the junction left unmatched. The germline gives CDR1 MGHDK, CDR2 SYGVNS. This CDR3 region has 14 residues. The CDR3 here is CASSAPGTGGTQYF. In DNA, the CDR3 is TGTGCCAGCAGTGCCCCAGGGACAGGGGGGACCCAGTACTTC. Full variable domain (rest looked up from reference TRBV25-1 and TRBJ2-5): EADIYQTPRYLVIGTGKKITLECSQTMGHDKMYWYQQDPGMELHLIHYSYGVNSTEKGDLSSESTVSRIRTEHFPLTLESARPSHTSQYLCASSAPGTGGTQYFGPGTRLLVL.

In regard to this clone: The junction departs from germline at one end; a sequencing error may be responsible. The V and J genes are TRBV10-1 and TRBJ1-2; 7 bases agree with TRBD1. Germline V gene lookup returns CDR1 WNHNN and CDR2 SYGVQD (reference sequence). This CDR3 is built from 14 residues. In nucleotides, the CDR3 is TGCGCCAGCAGTGAGTCGAGTGTGCAGGGGGTTCTCCACTTC. Protein sequence: CASSESSVQGVLHF.

This clone was counted between two and nine times. This sample also contains other DNA sequences that code for the same CDR3. This chain uses TRBV10-3 with TRBJ1-1, with 7 nucleotides matching TRBD1. The germline gives CDR1 ENHRY, CDR2 SYGVKD. The CDR3 contains 13 residues. Trimming at V came to 4 bases and at J to 1 base, leaving 0 bases not matched to a gene. The CDR3 sequence is CAISGQGNTEAFF. The CDR3 nucleotides read TGTGCCATCAGTGGACAGGGGAACACTGAAGCTTTCTTT.

V is TRBV2 and J is TRBJ1-1; maybe TRBD1 (6 bases). V lost 11 bases and J 1 base, leaving 11 bases between the germline ends. The CDR3 loop spans 12 amino acids. Germline values: CDR1 SNHLY, CDR2 FYNNEI. The CDR3 loop is CAGGRQNTEAFF. In DNA form, the CDR3 reads TGTGCCGGGGGGCGGCAGAACACTGAAGCTTTCTTT.

The genes are TRBV6-1 and TRBJ1-6; D may be TRBD1 (5 bases). The CDR3 loop spans 19 amino acids. Trimming pared 2 bases from V and 6 bases from J, leaving 23 bases between. Germline values: CDR1 MNHNS, CDR2 SASEGT. The CDR3, as DNA: TGTGCCAGCAGTGAAATACTTAGGGCCTTCGTGGGGGGTAATTCACCCCTCCACTTT. Its translation: CASSEILRAFVGGNSPLHF.